These 18 T cell receptor beta chains share one sample of origin, sequenced in a study of control samples from healthy donors and cancer patients. The repertoire was sequenced with immunoSEQ multiplex PCR; TCRdb's copy has only in-frame clones and lacks some. The sample carries 120,000 or so clones, around 86% recorded once. Input material: blood. The receptors stem from a man aged 35 to 55 in good health.

This clone was counted between two and nine times. V gene TRBV5-1 combines with J gene TRBJ2-3; 10 nucleotides agree with TRBD2. J lost 6 bases, V lost 5 bases, and 6 bases had no gene match. The length of the CDR3 is 14 residues. Germline V gene lookup returns CDR1 SGHRS and CDR2 YFSETQ. The CDR3 region has the DNA TGCGCCAGCAGAAGCGGGGGGGCCTGGGATACGCAGTATTTT. It specifies CASRSGGAWDTQYF. Supplemented by reference TRBV5-1 and TRBJ2-3, the full variable domain reads KAGVTQTPRYLIKTRGQQVTLSCSPISGHRSVSWYQQTPGQGLQFLFEYFSETQRNKGNFPGRFSGRQFSNSRSEMNVSTLELGDSALYLCASRSGGAWDTQYFGPGTRLTVL.

This rearrangement joins TRBV4-1 to TRBJ1-1, with D possibly being TRBD1 (6 bases). Germline CDR1 MGHRA, CDR2 YSYEKL. The CDR3 consists of 14 residues. With 3 bases removed from V and 6 bases from J, the gap between germline ends came to 14 bases. The DNA for the CDR3 is TGCGCCAGCAGCCAGCCGACAGGCATTCCTGAAGCTTTCTTT. This encodes CASSQPTGIPEAFF.

This sequence joins TRBV6-5 and TRBJ2-5; TRBD1 agrees at 12 bases. The J segment lost 6 bases and the V segment lost 0 bases, leaving 5 bases of the junction unmatched. Germline CDR1 is MNHEY and CDR2 is SVGAGI. There are 16 residues in the CDR3. The CDR3 sequence: CASSYSLGQGAKTQYF. The CDR3 DNA reads as TGTGCCAGCAGTTACTCATTGGGACAGGGGGCGAAGACCCAGTACTTC.

The genes are TRBV6-2 or TRBV6-3 and TRBJ1-1; D is perhaps TRBD1 (5 bases). Deletions cut 5 bases from V and 0 bases from J, with 13 bases between. Germline CDR1 is MNHEY and CDR2 is SVGEGT. The length of the CDR3 is 15 residues. The CDR3 coding sequence is TGTGCCAGCAGTCCGGACATCTCGGTGAACACTGAAGCTTTCTTT. Translated, it gives CASSPDISVNTEAFF.

The table lists this clone with a count of one. The V call is TRBV6-5, the J call TRBJ2-5; D uncertain. Trimming removed 6 bases at V and 0 bases at J, with 8 bases between. The germline V gene has CDR1 MNHEY and CDR2 SVGAGI. The CDR3 is 13 amino acids. As DNA, the CDR3 is TGTGCCAGCAGAGCAATGTACCAAGAGACCCAGTACTTC. Its protein product is CASRAMYQETQYF.

The chain has TRBV9 and TRBJ1-6; no definite D call. Germline V CDR1 and CDR2: SGDLS, YYNGEE. CDR3 length: 15 amino acids. V shed 0 bases and J shed 2 bases, with 6 bases lying between them. DNA for the CDR3: TGTGCCAGCAGCGTAGACAGCCCCTATAATTCACCCCTCCACTTT. Translating gives CASSVDSPYNSPLHF.

The J gene is TRBJ1-2, the V gene TRBV2; 7 positions agree with TRBD1. Germline loops: CDR1 SNHLY, CDR2 FYNNEI. Trimming at V came to 7 bases and at J to 8 bases, leaving 16 bases not matched to a gene. This CDR3 spans 15 amino acids. The CDR3, as DNA: TGTGCCAGCAATCAAGGTGGACAGGTCTTAGGAGGCTACACCTTC. This gives the protein CASNQGGQVLGGYTF.

The chain links TRBV7-6 to TRBJ1-1; D remains unclear. V was clipped by 2 bases and J by 4 bases, with 14 bases between them. The CDR3 is 15 amino acids. Per germline, CDR1 SGHVS and CDR2 FNYEAQ. The CDR3 here is CASSLFRDISTEAFF. CDR3 nucleotides: TGTGCCAGCAGCTTATTTAGGGATATAAGCACTGAAGCTTTCTTT.

The J gene is TRBJ2-2, the V gene TRBV6-6; D might be TRBD2 (8 bases). The germline V gene has CDR1 MNHNY and CDR2 SVGAGI (reference sequence). This CDR3 is built from 15 residues. V gave up 6 bases and J gave up 4 bases, with 15 bases separating them. CDR3 in DNA: TGTGCCAGCAGGGCAGGGGGGACTAGCACCGGGGAGCTGTTTTTT. Translated, it gives CASRAGGTSTGELFF.

This chain links TRBV11-3 with TRBJ2-1; 13 bases align to TRBD2. The V segment lost 5 bases and the J segment 3 bases; nucleotides outside the gene matches: 4. CDR3 length: 16 amino acids. Germline V lookup: CDR1 SGHNT, CDR2 YENEEA. DNA for the CDR3: TGTGCCAGCAGCCCCAGACTAGCGGGGGGCTACAATGAGCAGTTCTTC. Protein product: CASSPRLAGGYNEQFF.

CDR3 loop: CASGGSGANVLTF. Written as DNA, the CDR3 is TGTGCCAGCGGGGGATCTGGGGCCAACGTCCTGACTTTC. J is TRBJ2-6 and V is TRBV11-3; D is possibly TRBD1 or TRBD2 (5 bases each). Germline assignment: CDR1 SGHNT and CDR2 YENEEA. V dropped 8 bases and J dropped 1 base, with 6 bases sitting between them. This CDR3 is 13 amino acids long.

The rearrangement uses TRBV5-1 and TRBJ2-1; possible D gene TRBD2, 5 bases. This CDR3 contains 16 residues. Trimming stripped 0 bases from V and 6 bases from J, with 16 bases between. The germline V gene encodes CDR1 SGHRS and CDR2 YFSETQ. CDR3 in amino acids: CASSLEAPAVGNEQFF. CDR3 bases: TGCGCCAGCAGCTTGGAGGCCCCAGCGGTCGGCAATGAGCAGTTCTTC.

This chain joins TRBV5-1 and TRBJ2-7; 8 bases match TRBD1. The germline V gene has CDR1 SGHRS and CDR2 YFSETQ. V trimming: 7 bases; J trimming: 0 bases; junction bases outside the gene matches: 9. CDR3 length equals 15 residues. The DNA of the CDR3 is TGCGCCAGCGCGACCGGACAGGGCAGCTCCTACGAGCAGTACTTC. Amino acids: CASATGQGSSYEQYF.

The V and J genes are TRBV24-1 and TRBJ1-2; D is possibly TRBD1 (5 bases). Trimming took off 4 bases at V and 6 bases at J, with 17 bases between the two ends. The CDR3 consists of 15 residues. Per germline, CDR1 KGHDR and CDR2 SFDVKD. The CDR3 region is CATSDHWTSRHGYTF. The CDR3 DNA reads as TGTGCCACCAGTGACCATTGGACATCGAGGCATGGCTACACCTTC.

The rearrangement joins TRBV2 to TRBJ1-3, with D hard to call. This CDR3 has 15 residues. The germline V and J ends were trimmed by 5 bases and 0 bases, with 11 bases remaining between them. Germline V gene lookup returns CDR1 SNHLY and CDR2 FYNNEI. The CDR3 sequence: CASSSEVSSGNTIYF. In DNA, the CDR3 is TGTGCCAGCAGTTCGGAGGTCAGCTCTGGAAACACCATATATTTT.

This clone was detected once. The chain carries TRBV4-1 and TRBJ1-3; D is undetermined. The germline V gene encodes CDR1 MGHRA and CDR2 YSYEKL. The CDR3 covers 18 residues. Deletions cut 3 bases from V and 0 bases from J, with 18 bases between. As DNA, the CDR3 is TGCGCCAGCAGCCACCAATCCGGACTTACAAGCTCTGGAAACACCATATATTTT. Amino acid sequence: CASSHQSGLTSSGNTIYF.

The V gene is TRBV15, the J gene TRBJ2-1, with D possibly being TRBD2 (5 bases). V was clipped by 0 bases and J by 1 base, with 16 bases between them. The CDR3 has 18 residues. Germline CDR1 reads LNHNV; CDR2 reads YYDKDF (reference sequence). CDR3 sequence (DNA): TGTGCCACCAGCAGAGATGGGCGTGGGAGACAATCCTACAATGAGCAGTTCTTC. Translated, it gives CATSRDGRGRQSYNEQFF.

The chain joins TRBV10-3 to TRBJ2-3; no reliable D call. CDR3 length: 14 amino acids. V gave up 0 bases and J gave up 4 bases, with 8 bases separating them. Germline loops: CDR1 ENHRY, CDR2 SYGVKD. CDR3 amino acids: CAISESGSSDTQYF. As DNA, the CDR3 is TGTGCCATCAGTGAGTCGGGCAGTTCAGATACGCAGTATTTT.